This TCR beta chain is from a study of blood T cells in healthy people across ages. The draw of peripheral blood yielded about 9.4 milliliters from each donor. The ends were cut back, 3 bases at V and 5 bases at J, with 23 bases in the middle. The CDR3 is made up of 18 amino acids. Per germline, CDR1 SGHRS and CDR2 YFSETQ. A second about 7 to 11 cycle PCR used barcoded and J-beta primers. TCRdb analysed the 5' RACE reads with MiXCR anew, one entry per CDR3 protein. The table lists roughly 1,700,000 distinct CDR3 sequences, roughly 28% of them singletons. The sequencing sample was made of blood. The receptor comes from a woman in her twenties or thirties in good health. The chain is built from TRBV5-1 and TRBJ1-4; D ambiguous. The CDR3 DNA is TGCGCCAGCAGCTATAATCTAGCGGGAGGGATAAACAATGAAAAACTGTTTTTT. Its translation: CASSYNLAGGINNEKLFF.